This TCR beta chain was found in a study of cytomegalovirus exposure and HLA in healthy donors. Background on the study: About 80 million unique TCRs from HLA-typed donors were held in an early data release. Study-level results: Upon later analysis, TCR association rates were observed to vary by HLA locus, being highest for DRB1 and lowest for HLA-C. Upon later analysis, HLA-associated TCR beta chains proved more clonally expanded than other, equally common chains.

The CDR3 loop spans 16 amino acids. V was pared by 2 bases and J by 4 bases, with 17 bases between. The germline V gene has CDR1 MNHEY and CDR2 SVGAGI. On this clone: What it binds is not known.

A multiplex PCR was run with 60 Vbeta primers and 13 Jbeta primers. TCRdb's table, derived via immunoSEQ multiplex PCR, lists solely in-frame clones and lacks some. The repertoire has around 100,000 clones, roughly 70% of them found once; the top ten carry around 16%. The TCR was taken from a woman under 30 in good health and CMV-seropositive. What was sequenced was PBMCs. The V call is TRBV6-5, the J call TRBJ1-1, with D possibly being TRBD1 (5 bases). The CDR3 protein is CASSYGAGLLSTEAFF. CDR3 sequence (DNA): TGTGCCAGCAGTTACGGGGCAGGGCTTTTGAGCACTGAAGCTTTCTTT.